This paragraph reports one TCR beta chain. The CDR3 consists of 13 residues. Germline V CDR1 and CDR2: LNHNV, YYDKDF (reference sequence). V was pared by 6 bases and J by 13 bases, with 13 bases of the junction left unmatched. The sample comes from a study of shared clonotypes between healthy human individuals. TCRdb keeps only in-frame clones here, not all; method: immunoSEQ multiplex PCR. The sample records some 2,000,000 clones, 85% to 95% being singletons. Sequences were obtained from naive CD4+ T cells sorted from blood. Indicated subset: CD45RA+ positively selected. The clonotype was recovered from a man aged 18 to 30 in good health. This rearrangement joins TRBV15 to TRBJ1-2, with TRBD1 matching 8 bases. The CDR3 DNA is TGTGCCACCAGTCCCGGACAGGGAAGGGCTTGCACCTTC. It codes for CATSPGQGRACTF. Drawing the rest from reference TRBV15 and TRBJ1-2, the complete variable domain is DAMVIQNPRYQVTQFGKPVTLSCSQTLNHNVMYWYQQKSSQAPKLLFHYYDKDFNNEADTPDNFQSRRPNTSFCFLDIRSPGLGDTAMYLCATSPGQGRACTFGSGTRLTVV.